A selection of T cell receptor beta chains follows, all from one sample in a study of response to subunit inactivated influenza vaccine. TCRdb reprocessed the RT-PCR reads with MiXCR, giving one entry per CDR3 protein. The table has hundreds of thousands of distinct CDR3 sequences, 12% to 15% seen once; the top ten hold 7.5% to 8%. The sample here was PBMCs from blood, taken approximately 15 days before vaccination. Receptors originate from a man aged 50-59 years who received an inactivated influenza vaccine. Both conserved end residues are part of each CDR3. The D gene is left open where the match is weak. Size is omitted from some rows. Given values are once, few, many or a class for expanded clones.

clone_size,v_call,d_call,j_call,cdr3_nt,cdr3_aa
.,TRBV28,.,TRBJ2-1,TGTGCCAGCAGTCTCCAACTAGTTACCTACAATGAGCAGTTCTTC,CASSLQLVTYNEQFF
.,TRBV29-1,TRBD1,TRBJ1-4,TGCAGCGCCGGGGACAGGCGGGGGGAAAAACTGTTTTTT,CSAGDRRGEKLFF
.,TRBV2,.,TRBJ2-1,TGTGCCAGCAAAATCAGCGGATACAATGAGCAGTTCTTC,CASKISGYNEQFF
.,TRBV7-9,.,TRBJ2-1,TGTGCCAGCAGCTTAGACCTGAGGGTTTACTACAATGAGCAGTTCTTC,CASSLDLRVYYNEQFF
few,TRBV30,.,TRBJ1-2,TGTGCCTGGAGACTTAAGTTGGGGGGTGACTATGGCTACACCTTC,CAWRLKLGGDYGYTF
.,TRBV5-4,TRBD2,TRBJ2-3,TGTGCCAGCAGCTTAGGGGAGACTAGCGAGACTCCCTACACAGATACGCAGTATTTT,CASSLGETSETPYTDTQYF
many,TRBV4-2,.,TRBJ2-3,TGTGCCAGCAGCCAAGATGGGGATAACACAGATACGCAGTATTTT,CASSQDGDNTDTQYF
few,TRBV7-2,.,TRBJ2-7,TGTGCCAGCAGCTTCGCCGGGTTGGCCTACGAGCAGTACTTC,CASSFAGLAYEQYF
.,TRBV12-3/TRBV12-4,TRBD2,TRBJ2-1,TGTGCCAGCAGTTTTGAGCGGGGGGTCTATGAGCAGTTCTTC,CASSFERGVYEQFF
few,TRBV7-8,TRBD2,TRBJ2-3,TGTGCCAGCAGCTTAGTGGGTAGCGGGGCCCGCACAGATACGCAGTATTTT,CASSLVGSGARTDTQYF
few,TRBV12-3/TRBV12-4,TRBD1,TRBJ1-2,TGTGCCAGCACCGTCACAGGGGGCCGTGGCTACACCTTC,CASTVTGGRGYTF
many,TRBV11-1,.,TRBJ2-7,TGTGCCAGCAGCTCCAGCTTGGGGGGTTACGGTGTAAGTCCCCACGAGCAGTACTTC,CASSSSLGGYGVSPHEQYF
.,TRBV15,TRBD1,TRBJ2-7,TGTGCCACCAGCACCGGACCGGGACAGGGGGCCAGGGGGGAGCAGTACTTC,CATSTGPGQGARGEQYF
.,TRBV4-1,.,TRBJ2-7,TGCGCCAGCAGCCAAGTCTCCGACGGCTCCTACGAGCAGTACTTC,CASSQVSDGSYEQYF
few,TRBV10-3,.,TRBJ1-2,TGTGCCGCAAACGGGCCAGAAAACTATGGCTACACCTTC,CAANGPENYGYTF
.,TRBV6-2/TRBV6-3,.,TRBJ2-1,TGTGCCAGCAGTTACGGGGCAGGGAAATACAATGAGCAGTTCTTC,CASSYGAGKYNEQFF
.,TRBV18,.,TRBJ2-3,TGTGCCAGCTCACCAAGTCCTGTACAAGATACGCAGTATTTT,CASSPSPVQDTQYF
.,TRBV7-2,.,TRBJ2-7,TGTGCCAGCAGCTTAGCAGGAGGGGGGTGGAGCCGCTCCTACGAGCAGTACTTC,CASSLAGGGWSRSYEQYF
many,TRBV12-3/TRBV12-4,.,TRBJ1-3,TGTGCCAGCAGTCAAACCAAATTTGGAAACACCATATATTTT,CASSQTKFGNTIYF
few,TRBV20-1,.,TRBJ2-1,TGCAGTGCTAGCTTCGCGGGACTTAACAATGAGCAGTTCTTC,CSASFAGLNNEQFF
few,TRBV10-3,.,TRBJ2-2,TGTGCCATCAGTGCGCCGACAGGATTAACCGGGGAGCTGTTTTTT,CAISAPTGLTGELFF
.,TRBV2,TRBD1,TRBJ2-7,TGTGCCAGCGCCGGGACAGGGATTTACGAGCAGTACTTC,CASAGTGIYEQYF
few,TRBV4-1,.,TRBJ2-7,TGCGCCAGCAGCCAAGCCCGAATCGGGACCCACGGGTCCTACGAGCAGTACTTC,CASSQARIGTHGSYEQYF
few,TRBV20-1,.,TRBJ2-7,TGCAGTGCTAGATCCCGGTGGGCCTACGAGCAGTACTTC,CSARSRWAYEQYF
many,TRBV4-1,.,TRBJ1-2,TGCGCCAGCAGCCTCGGGGAGTATGGCTACACCTTC,CASSLGEYGYTF
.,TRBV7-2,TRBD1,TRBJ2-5,TGTGCCAGCAGCTTCCAACAGGGGAAAGAGACCCAGTACTTC,CASSFQQGKETQYF
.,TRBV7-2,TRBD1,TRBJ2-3,TGTGCCAGCAGCCAGCAACCGACAGGGGGTACGCAGTATTTT,CASSQQPTGGTQYF
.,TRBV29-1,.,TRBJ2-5,TGCAGCGTTGCGGACAGACTCCCGGACGAGACCCAGTACTTC,CSVADRLPDETQYF
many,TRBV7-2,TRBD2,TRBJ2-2,TGTGCCAGCAGCTTAGCTAGCGGGGGGCCCGGGGAGCTGTTTTTT,CASSLASGGPGELFF
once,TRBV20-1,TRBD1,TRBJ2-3,TGCAGTGCTAGACCTAGACAGGGAAGATTGGCAGATACGCAGTATTTT,CSARPRQGRLADTQYF
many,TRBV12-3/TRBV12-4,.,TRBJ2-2,TGTGCCAGCAGGCAACAGGGAGACACCGGGGAGCTGTTTTTT,CASRQQGDTGELFF
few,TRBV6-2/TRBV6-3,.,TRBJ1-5,TGTGCCAGCAGAGGGAATAGCAATCAGCCCCAGCATTTT,CASRGNSNQPQHF
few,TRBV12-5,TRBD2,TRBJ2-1,TGTGCTAGTGGTTGGGGCGGGAGTGTCAACAATGAGCAGTTCTTC,CASGWGGSVNNEQFF
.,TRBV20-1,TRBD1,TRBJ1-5,TGCAGTGCCCTATTACAGGGGCGAAGCAATCAGCCCCAGCATTTT,CSALLQGRSNQPQHF
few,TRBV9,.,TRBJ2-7,TGTGCCAGCAGCGCCGGGACCCTAGGCGAGCAGTACTTC,CASSAGTLGEQYF
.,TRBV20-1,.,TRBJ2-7,TGCAGTGCTAGGGGGCTAGCAAACGAGCAGTACTTC,CSARGLANEQYF
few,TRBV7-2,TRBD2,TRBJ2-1,TGTGCCAGCAGCTTAGCACTAGCGGGTGGGCAGTTCTTC,CASSLALAGGQFF
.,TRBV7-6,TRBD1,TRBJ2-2,TGTGCCAGCAGCTTACGCGCGCGGGACAGGGGAACAACCGGGGAGCTGTTTTTT,CASSLRARDRGTTGELFF
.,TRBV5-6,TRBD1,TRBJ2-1,TGTGCCAGCAGCGGGAGCTACGGGACAGGGTTGAACAATGAGCAGTTCTTC,CASSGSYGTGLNNEQFF
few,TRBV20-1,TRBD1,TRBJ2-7,TGCAGTGCTAGAGATCCGGGACAGATTATCTACGAGCAGTACTTC,CSARDPGQIIYEQYF
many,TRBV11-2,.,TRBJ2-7,TGTGCCAGCAGCTTATCAAGCAGTCGGAGGGTCCCTTCCTACGAGCAGTACTTC,CASSLSSSRRVPSYEQYF
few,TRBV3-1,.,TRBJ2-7,TGTGCCAGCAGCCGGGCGCCAGGGCGCTTCTACGAGCAGTACTTC,CASSRAPGRFYEQYF
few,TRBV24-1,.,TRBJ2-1,TGTGCCACCAGCCCTGGGTTTGGGGGGAGCTCCTACAATGAGCAGTTCTTC,CATSPGFGGSSYNEQFF
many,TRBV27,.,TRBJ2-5,TGTGCCAGCAGTTTGTTGGGCCGTCAAGAGACCCAGTACTTC,CASSLLGRQETQYF
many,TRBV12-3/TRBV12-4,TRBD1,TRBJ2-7,TGTGCCAGCAGTTTAGGGGGACAGGGCCCCGAGCAGTACTTC,CASSLGGQGPEQYF
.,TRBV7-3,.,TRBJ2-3,TGTGCCAGCAGCCCCGACGCTGATACGCAGTATTTT,CASSPDADTQYF
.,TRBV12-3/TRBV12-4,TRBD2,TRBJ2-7,TGTGCCAGCAGTGGGACTAGCGGGAGGACCTCAGCGTACGAGCAGTACTTC,CASSGTSGRTSAYEQYF
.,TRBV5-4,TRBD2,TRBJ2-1,TGTGCCAGCAGCTTGGGGGCGGGAGGGCTTTCTAATGAGCAGTTCTTC,CASSLGAGGLSNEQFF
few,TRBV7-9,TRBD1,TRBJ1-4,TGTGCCAGCAGCTCCATCGGACAGGCCGTTGAAAAACTGTTTTTT,CASSSIGQAVEKLFF
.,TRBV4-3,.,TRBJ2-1,TGCGCCAGCAGCCAAGAGTCTAGCTTGGGCAATGAGCAGTTCTTC,CASSQESSLGNEQFF
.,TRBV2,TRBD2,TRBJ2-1,TGTGCCAGCAGTGTCCTAGCGGGGGGCGGGAATGAGCAGTTCTTC,CASSVLAGGGNEQFF
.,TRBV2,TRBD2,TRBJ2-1,TGTGCCAGCAGGGGGGGGATTGAGCAGTTCTTC,CASRGGIEQFF
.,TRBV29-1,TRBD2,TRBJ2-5,TGCAGCGCGGGACTAGCGGAAGAGACCCAGTACTTC,CSAGLAEETQYF
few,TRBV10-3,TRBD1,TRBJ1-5,TGTGCCATCAGTGAGGACAGGGGGCACCAGCCCCAGCATTTT,CAISEDRGHQPQHF
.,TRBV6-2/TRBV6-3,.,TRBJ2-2,TGTGCCAGCAGTTCTACACCCTCCGGGGAGCTGTTTTTT,CASSSTPSGELFF
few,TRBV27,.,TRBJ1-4,TGTGCCAGCAGTTGGGGATCCAACAGGGCTGCTAATGAAAAACTGTTTTTT,CASSWGSNRAANEKLFF
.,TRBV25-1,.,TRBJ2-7,TGTGCCAGCAGTGGTTTTGGGGACTCCTACGAGCAGTACTTC,CASSGFGDSYEQYF
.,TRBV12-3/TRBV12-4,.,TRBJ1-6,TGTGCCAGCAGTACAGGCTCAGGGGCCCTCCACTTT,CASSTGSGALHF
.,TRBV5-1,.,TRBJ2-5,TGCGCCAGCAGCTTGTTCAGCGGCGGGGACCAAGAGACCCAGTACTTC,CASSLFSGGDQETQYF